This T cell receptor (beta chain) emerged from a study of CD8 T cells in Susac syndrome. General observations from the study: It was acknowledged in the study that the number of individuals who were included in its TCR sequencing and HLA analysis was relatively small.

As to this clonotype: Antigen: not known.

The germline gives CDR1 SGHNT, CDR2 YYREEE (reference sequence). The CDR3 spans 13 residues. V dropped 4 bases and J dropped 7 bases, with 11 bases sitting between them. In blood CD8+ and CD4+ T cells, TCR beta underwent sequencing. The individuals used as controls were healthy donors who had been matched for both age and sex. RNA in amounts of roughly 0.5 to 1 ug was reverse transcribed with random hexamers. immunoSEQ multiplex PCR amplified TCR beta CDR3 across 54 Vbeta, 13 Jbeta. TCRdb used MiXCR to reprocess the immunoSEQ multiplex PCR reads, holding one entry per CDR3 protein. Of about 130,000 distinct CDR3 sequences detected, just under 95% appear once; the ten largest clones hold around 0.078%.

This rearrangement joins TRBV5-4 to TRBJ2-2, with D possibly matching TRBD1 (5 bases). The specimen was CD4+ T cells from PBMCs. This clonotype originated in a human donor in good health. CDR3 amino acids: CASSPPRGGELFF. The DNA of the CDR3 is TGTGCCAGCAGCCCCCCTAGGGGCGGGGAGCTGTTTTTT.